The present TCR beta chain was sequenced within a study of cytomegalovirus exposure and HLA in healthy donors. Use of 60 Vbeta and 13 Jbeta primers characterized the PCR. The repertoire was sequenced with immunoSEQ multiplex PCR; TCRdb's copy has only in-frame clones and lacks some. The sample holds 200,000 to 250,000 clones, more than 60% seen once. This CDR3 is built from 12 residues. Per germline, CDR1 KGHSH and CDR2 LQKENI. V shed 3 bases and J shed 4 bases, with 6 bases lying between them. This rearrangement joins TRBV18 to TRBJ2-5; D gene unclear. The material sequenced was PBMCs. This TCR was recovered from a man aged 35-49 years in good health and CMV-seronegative. CDR3 protein: CASSPLRETQYF. The CDR3, as DNA: TGTGCCAGCTCACCGCTGAGAGAGACCCAGTACTTC.